These T cell receptor beta chains were read from a single sample in a study of T cell responses to AZD1222 COVID-19 vaccine. Libraries were prepared by immunoSEQ multiplex PCR; TCRdb keeps only in-frame clonotypes and omits some of them. The table shows under 140,000 clones, with about 90% occurring only once. Sequencing was performed on peripheral blood, taken on day 0 of AZD1222 vaccination. All receptors derive from an adult in good health. CDR3s include the opening cysteine and the closing phenylalanine or tryptophan. D genes are given only for firm matches. Some rows mark clone size as missing; the rest say once, few, many or name a class of expanded clone.

V gene: TRBV6-5
clone size: -
D gene: TRBD1
J gene: TRBJ1-3
CDR3 protein: CASSYDRGHGNTIYF
CDR3 DNA: TGTGCCAGCAGTTATGACAGGGGGCATGGAAACACCATATATTTT

V gene: TRBV9
clone size: -
D gene: -
J gene: TRBJ1-1
CDR3 protein: CASSATLDRHRAFF
CDR3 DNA: TGTGCCAGCAGCGCTACACTAGATAGACATCGAGCTTTCTTT

V gene: TRBV6-5
clone size: few
D gene: TRBD1
J gene: TRBJ2-7
CDR3 protein: CASSTRDRVSYEQYF
CDR3 DNA: TGTGCCAGCAGTACCCGGGACAGGGTCTCCTACGAGCAGTACTTC

V gene: TRBV15
clone size: -
D gene: -
J gene: TRBJ2-3
CDR3 protein: CATSRALSTDTQYF
CDR3 DNA: TGTGCCACCAGCAGAGCCCTAAGCACAGATACGCAGTATTTT

V gene: TRBV18
clone size: -
D gene: -
J gene: TRBJ1-1
CDR3 protein: CASSLGTDRGTEAFF
CDR3 DNA: TGTGCCAGCTCTCTTGGAACGGATCGAGGCACTGAAGCTTTCTTT

V gene: TRBV3-1/TRBV3-2
clone size: -
D gene: TRBD1
J gene: TRBJ1-3
CDR3 protein: CASSQDGTGGPGNTIYF
CDR3 DNA: TGTGCCAGCAGCCAAGATGGGACAGGGGGCCCTGGAAACACCATATATTTT

V gene: TRBV30
clone size: -
D gene: -
J gene: TRBJ1-1
CDR3 protein: CARRTENTEAFF
CDR3 DNA: TGTGCCCGGCGGACAGAGAACACTGAAGCTTTCTTT

V gene: TRBV7-2
clone size: -
D gene: -
J gene: TRBJ1-1
CDR3 protein: CASSFPGVVTEAFF
CDR3 DNA: TGTGCCAGCAGCTTCCCAGGGGTAGTCACTGAAGCTTTCTTT

V gene: TRBV28
clone size: -
D gene: TRBD1
J gene: TRBJ2-1
CDR3 protein: CASSFRPRTGGTYNEQFF
CDR3 DNA: TGTGCCAGCAGTTTCCGGCCCAGAACAGGGGGCACCTACAATGAGCAGTTCTTC

V gene: TRBV6-2/TRBV6-3
clone size: -
D gene: -
J gene: TRBJ1-2
CDR3 protein: CASSYSRTSYGYTF
CDR3 DNA: TGTGCCAGCAGTTACTCTAGGACAAGCTATGGCTACACCTTC

V gene: TRBV12-3/TRBV12-4
clone size: few
D gene: -
J gene: TRBJ1-2
CDR3 protein: CASTGQVYGYTF
CDR3 DNA: TGTGCCAGCACGGGTCAGGTGTATGGCTACACCTTC

V gene: TRBV5-6
clone size: -
D gene: -
J gene: TRBJ2-2
CDR3 protein: CASSLYGGISSGELFF
CDR3 DNA: TGTGCCAGCAGCTTGTATGGGGGAATATCATCCGGGGAGCTGTTTTTT

V gene: TRBV19
clone size: -
D gene: TRBD1
J gene: TRBJ1-1
CDR3 protein: CASSPRGDRTEAFF
CDR3 DNA: TGTGCCAGTAGCCCCAGGGGGGATCGAACTGAAGCTTTCTTT

V gene: TRBV24-1
clone size: -
D gene: -
J gene: TRBJ2-1
CDR3 protein: CATSDSDRRYSYNEQFF
CDR3 DNA: TGTGCCACCAGTGATTCGGACCGACGGTACTCCTACAATGAGCAGTTCTTC

V gene: TRBV9
clone size: -
D gene: -
J gene: TRBJ2-7
CDR3 protein: CASSTTEGYEQYF
CDR3 DNA: TGTGCCAGCAGCACGACTGAGGGTTACGAGCAGTACTTC

V gene: TRBV19
clone size: -
D gene: TRBD1
J gene: TRBJ1-5
CDR3 protein: CASAGTGGRGNQPQHF
CDR3 DNA: TGTGCCAGTGCCGGGACAGGGGGCCGGGGCAATCAGCCCCAGCATTTT

V gene: TRBV3-1/TRBV3-2
clone size: -
D gene: -
J gene: TRBJ2-3
CDR3 protein: CASSQEQPSPADTQYF
CDR3 DNA: TGTGCCAGCAGCCAAGAGCAGCCCTCCCCCGCAGATACGCAGTATTTT

V gene: TRBV14
clone size: -
D gene: -
J gene: TRBJ1-5
CDR3 protein: CASRGRDQPQHF
CDR3 DNA: TGTGCCAGCAGGGGCAGAGATCAGCCCCAGCATTTT

V gene: TRBV3-1/TRBV3-2
clone size: -
D gene: TRBD2
J gene: TRBJ2-1
CDR3 protein: CASPYRTSGGCTDEQFF
CDR3 DNA: TGTGCCAGCCCATATCGGACTAGCGGGGGCTGTACAGATGAGCAGTTCTTC

V gene: TRBV15
clone size: -
D gene: -
J gene: TRBJ1-5
CDR3 protein: CATSRDLVSISNQPQHF
CDR3 DNA: TGTGCCACCAGCAGAGATCTGGTGTCAATTAGCAATCAGCCCCAGCATTTT

V gene: TRBV7-3
clone size: -
D gene: -
J gene: TRBJ2-7
CDR3 protein: CASSQYTVPYEQYF
CDR3 DNA: TGTGCCAGCAGCCAGTATACTGTGCCCTACGAGCAGTACTTC

V gene: TRBV6-5
clone size: many
D gene: -
J gene: TRBJ2-7
CDR3 protein: CALGAGDSYEQYF
CDR3 DNA: TGTGCCCTGGGAGCGGGCGACTCCTACGAGCAGTACTTC

V gene: TRBV9
clone size: -
D gene: -
J gene: TRBJ2-2
CDR3 protein: CASSVGLAVGELFF
CDR3 DNA: TGTGCCAGCAGCGTAGGGTTGGCAGTCGGGGAGCTGTTTTTT

V gene: TRBV9
clone size: -
D gene: TRBD2
J gene: TRBJ2-1
CDR3 protein: CASSELTSGIYNEQFF
CDR3 DNA: TGTGCCAGCAGCGAACTGACTAGCGGGATCTACAATGAGCAGTTCTTC

V gene: TRBV10-1
clone size: -
D gene: TRBD1
J gene: TRBJ2-1
CDR3 protein: CAILIHRGRRLLANEQFF
CDR3 DNA: TGCGCCATTTTGATCCACAGGGGGCGCAGGTTATTGGCTAATGAGCAGTTCTTC

V gene: TRBV5-4
clone size: -
D gene: TRBD1
J gene: TRBJ2-7
CDR3 protein: CASTEDRGDEQYF
CDR3 DNA: TGTGCCAGCACCGAGGACAGGGGAGACGAGCAGTACTTC

V gene: TRBV25-1
clone size: large
D gene: -
J gene: TRBJ1-1
CDR3 protein: CATDGLTEAFF
CDR3 DNA: TGTGCCACCGACGGTTTAACTGAAGCTTTCTTT

V gene: TRBV7-8
clone size: -
D gene: -
J gene: TRBJ1-4
CDR3 protein: CASSLTGAREKLFF
CDR3 DNA: TGTGCCAGCAGCTTAACGGGGGCCAGGGAAAAACTGTTTTTT

V gene: TRBV4-1
clone size: -
D gene: -
J gene: TRBJ1-4
CDR3 protein: CASSRDGTVNEKLFF
CDR3 DNA: TGCGCCAGCAGCCGAGACGGGACGGTCAATGAAAAACTGTTTTTT

V gene: TRBV2
clone size: -
D gene: TRBD1
J gene: TRBJ1-4
CDR3 protein: CASSDQGQPNEKLFF
CDR3 DNA: TGTGCCAGCAGTGATCAGGGACAGCCTAATGAAAAACTGTTTTTT

V gene: TRBV9
clone size: -
D gene: -
J gene: TRBJ2-3
CDR3 protein: CASSVAPRPSTDTQYF
CDR3 DNA: TGTGCCAGCAGCGTAGCCCCCCGTCCGAGCACAGATACGCAGTATTTT

V gene: TRBV5-6
clone size: -
D gene: -
J gene: TRBJ2-7
CDR3 protein: CASSLGGDTYEQYF
CDR3 DNA: TGTGCCAGCAGCTTGGGTGGGGACACCTACGAGCAGTACTTC

V gene: TRBV5-5
clone size: medium-sized
D gene: TRBD1
J gene: TRBJ1-1
CDR3 protein: CASSKGQGLANTEAFF
CDR3 DNA: TGTGCCAGCAGCAAGGGACAGGGATTGGCGAACACTGAAGCTTTCTTT

V gene: TRBV4-3
clone size: -
D gene: -
J gene: TRBJ1-6
CDR3 protein: CASRVGHTNSPLHF
CDR3 DNA: TGCGCCAGCAGGGTAGGACACACTAATTCACCCCTCCACTTT

V gene: TRBV5-4
clone size: -
D gene: -
J gene: TRBJ1-6
CDR3 protein: CASSLVNSPLHF
CDR3 DNA: TGTGCCAGCAGCTTGGTCAATTCACCCCTCCACTTT

V gene: TRBV28
clone size: -
D gene: TRBD1
J gene: TRBJ2-3
CDR3 protein: CASNRGRRDTQYF
CDR3 DNA: TGTGCCAGCAACAGGGGGCGCAGAGATACGCAGTATTTT

V gene: TRBV4-3
clone size: -
D gene: TRBD1
J gene: TRBJ2-4
CDR3 protein: CASSQTGTVGNIQYF
CDR3 DNA: TGCGCCAGCAGCCAAACCGGGACAGTCGGAAACATTCAGTACTTC

V gene: TRBV7-3
clone size: -
D gene: -
J gene: TRBJ2-2
CDR3 protein: CASSSRRTGELFF
CDR3 DNA: TGTGCCAGCAGCTCTAGGAGGACCGGGGAGCTGTTTTTT

V gene: TRBV19
clone size: -
D gene: TRBD1
J gene: TRBJ2-1
CDR3 protein: CASSWGDRPYNEQFF
CDR3 DNA: TGTGCCAGTAGTTGGGGGGACAGGCCCTACAATGAGCAGTTCTTC

V gene: TRBV11-2
clone size: -
D gene: -
J gene: TRBJ1-2
CDR3 protein: CASSPQWGTAGYTF
CDR3 DNA: TGTGCCAGCAGCCCACAGTGGGGGACCGCGGGCTACACCTTC

V gene: TRBV28
clone size: -
D gene: -
J gene: TRBJ1-6
CDR3 protein: CASSWSGGSVSPLHF
CDR3 DNA: TGTGCCAGCAGTTGGAGCGGGGGATCGGTCTCACCCCTCCACTTT

V gene: TRBV7-2
clone size: few
D gene: TRBD1
J gene: TRBJ1-1
CDR3 protein: CASSLEGAFTEAFF
CDR3 DNA: TGTGCCAGCAGCTTAGAGGGGGCTTTCACTGAAGCTTTCTTT

V gene: TRBV5-4
clone size: -
D gene: -
J gene: TRBJ2-3
CDR3 protein: CASSLSPADTDTQYF
CDR3 DNA: TGTGCCAGCAGCTTGAGCCCGGCGGACACAGATACGCAGTATTTT

V gene: TRBV6-5
clone size: -
D gene: -
J gene: TRBJ1-2
CDR3 protein: CASSYSPIGRTSGYTF
CDR3 DNA: TGTGCCAGCAGTTACTCCCCAATCGGACGCACGAGTGGCTACACCTTC

V gene: TRBV3-1/TRBV3-2
clone size: -
D gene: -
J gene: TRBJ2-7
CDR3 protein: CASSFTGGGSYEQYF
CDR3 DNA: TGTGCCAGCAGTTTCACAGGGGGGGGCTCCTACGAGCAGTACTTC

V gene: TRBV30
clone size: -
D gene: -
J gene: TRBJ2-3
CDR3 protein: CAWSRGLASDTQYF
CDR3 DNA: TGTGCCTGGAGTCGGGGGTTGGCCTCGGATACGCAGTATTTT